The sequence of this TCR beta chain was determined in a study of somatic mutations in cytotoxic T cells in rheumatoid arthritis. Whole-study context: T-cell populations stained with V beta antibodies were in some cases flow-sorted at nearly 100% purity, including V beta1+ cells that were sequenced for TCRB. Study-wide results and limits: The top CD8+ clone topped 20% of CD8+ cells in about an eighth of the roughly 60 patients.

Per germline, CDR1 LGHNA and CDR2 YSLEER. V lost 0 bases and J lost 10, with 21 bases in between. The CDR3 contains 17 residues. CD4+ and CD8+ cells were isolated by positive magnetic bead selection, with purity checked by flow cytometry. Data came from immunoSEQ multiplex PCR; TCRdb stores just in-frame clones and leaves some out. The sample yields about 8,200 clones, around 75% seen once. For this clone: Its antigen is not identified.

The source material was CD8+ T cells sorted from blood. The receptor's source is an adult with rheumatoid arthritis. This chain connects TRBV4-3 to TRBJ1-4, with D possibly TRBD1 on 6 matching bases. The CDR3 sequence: CASSQDPRTEGLRKLFF. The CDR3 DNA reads TGCGCCAGCAGCCAAGATCCCCGGACAGAAGGTTTGAGAAAACTGTTTTTT.